This T cell receptor beta chain was obtained from a study of shared clonotypes between healthy human individuals (TCRdb year 2020). Background for the entire study: The cohort comprised a couple of women and a few men aged 18 to 49 years. Different laboratories and diverse techniques were used to prepare libraries and sequence TCR repertoires, to increase sequencing depth and limit assay-specific biases. Per donor, leukapheresis produced somewhere between about 0.85 and 10 billion PBMCs. To estimate repertoire size and how much clonotypes are shared between individuals, the study performed deep sequencing of blood TCR repertoires from five healthy adults. What the study reported, not specific to this receptor: Only blood was sampled, and tissue TCR repertoires likely differ from those in blood. Pairwise subsampling indicated that sequencing depth was expected to affect the degree of clonotype sharing among donors. The small number of donors limited the genetic and exposure-history diversity represented.

V is pared back by 7 bases and J by 0 bases, with 9 bases lying between the germline termini. The CDR3 contains 14 residues, cysteine and phenylalanine counted. Only CDR3 DNA remains: 42 bases, in frame from the first base. The germline V gene encodes CDR1 MNHNY and CDR2 SVGAGI (reference sequence). TCR CDR3 regions were amplified from genomic DNA by multiplex PCR using the deep immunoSEQ assay. For each cell subset, the extracted genomic DNA was distributed evenly across all wells of several immunoSEQ 96-well plates, and each plate served as one replicate. For unsorted PBMC, 250 to 350 ng genomic DNA, equal to around 30,000 T cell genomes, was loaded into each replicate PCR. Unsorted PBMC genomic DNA was sequenced across ten immunoSEQ deep assay plates. The purified libraries were quantified using a Qubit 3.0 fluorometer, sized with a Bioanalyzer 2100, and then quantified again using the KAPA Library Quantification kit. Every immunoSEQ 96-well plate was sequenced on a separate single-read 150-cycle Illumina NextSeq 550 flow cell. On the authors' methods: Because only junctional sequences without quality scores were contained in the immunoSEQ output, filtering matching that applied to full-length reads could not be performed. Sequences were annotated with PyIR, a Python wrapper for IgBLAST v1.9, using IMGT germline references to assign V/J genes and CDR3. Any read was removed if the V/J assignment was weak (E-value above 1e-6), the CDR3 was missing, or the read contained stop codons, out-of-frame junctions, or ambiguous translated residues. V3J clonotypes were defined as sequences sharing an identical inferred V gene, J gene, and CDR3 amino acid sequence. Percentage overlap between repertoires was computed as shared unique clonotypes divided by the size of the smaller repertoire. Three approaches were used to assess repertoire richness: RTK rarefaction, the Chao1 estimator, and Recon v2.1 estimates of unobserved clonotypes. Held by TCRdb, this immuneACCESS table contains in-frame sequences only and omits some clones. Under half of the omission traces to an unresolved V gene where checked; the cause of the rest is unknown. V and J calls plus clone size are reproduced from that table; the DNA served to infer D and trimming. The table for this sample lists 530,000 or so clones; roughly 79% of them were counted only once. Jointly, the top ten make up about 12% of the sample.

About this clone: Its antigen remains undetermined. Per-base quality was not reported, and no clone a single base away is much larger than it.

Healthy HIV-negative adults with no recently reported acute infections or vaccinations were included as donors. Every donor was a Caucasian adult living in Nashville, Tennessee, USA. In the unsorted samples, approximately 82 million PBMCs were counted, and genomic DNA was extracted using the QIAamp DNA Blood Mini kit. After blood collection by leukapheresis, PBMCs were isolated using Ficoll-Histopaque density gradient centrifugation and then cryopreserved in the vapor phase of liquid nitrogen. Material: PBMCs. The TCR comes from a woman aged 35 to 49 in good health. Some clones in this sample may be carry-over from other donors' samples. The chain is assembled from TRBV6-6 and TRBJ2-2, with the D gene call left open. The base sequence is TGTGCCAGCACCCAAATAGCGAACACCGGGGAGCTGTTTTTT. Translated, it gives CASTQIANTGELFF.